The T cell receptor beta chain described here comes from a study of blood T cell repertoires in COVID-19. Study at large: Whether acute or convalescent, the COVID-19 samples came from the United States, Italy and Spain. PBMCs, B-cell-depleted T cells, or T cells were the source of the cDNA or gDNA that made up the material.

As handled by the study authors: Cell counts per sample came from amplifying reference gene primers. The repertoire was sequenced with immunoSEQ multiplex PCR; TCRdb's copy has only in-frame clones and lacks some. V and J calls plus clone size are reproduced from that table; the DNA served to infer D and trimming. Among over 110,000 clones listed, roughly 79% were seen once. V dropped 6 bases and J dropped 0 bases, with 12 bases sitting between them. The CDR3 covers 15 residues. Per germline, CDR1 SNHLY and CDR2 FYNNEI. This clonotype was sampled from a woman aged 55 to 70 with acute or convalescent COVID-19. Sequences were obtained from peripheral blood. The chain combines TRBV2 with TRBJ2-1, with D possibly matching TRBD2 (5 bases). CDR3 bases: TGTGCCAGCAGAAGCCAACTAGGCTCCTACAATGAGCAGTTCTTC. Translated, it gives CASRSQLGSYNEQFF.